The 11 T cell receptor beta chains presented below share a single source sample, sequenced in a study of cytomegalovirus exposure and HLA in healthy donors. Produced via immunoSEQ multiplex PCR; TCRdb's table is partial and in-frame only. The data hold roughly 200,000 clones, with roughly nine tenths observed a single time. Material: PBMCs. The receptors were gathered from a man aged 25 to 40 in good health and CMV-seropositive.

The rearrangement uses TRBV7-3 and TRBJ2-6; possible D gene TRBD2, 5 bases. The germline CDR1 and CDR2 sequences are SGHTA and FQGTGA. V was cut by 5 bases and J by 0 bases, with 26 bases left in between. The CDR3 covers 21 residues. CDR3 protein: CASSPSALGGAIRSGANVLTF. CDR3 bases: TGTGCCAGCAGCCCCTCCGCCCTCGGAGGAGCAATTCGCTCTGGGGCCAACGTCCTGACTTTC.

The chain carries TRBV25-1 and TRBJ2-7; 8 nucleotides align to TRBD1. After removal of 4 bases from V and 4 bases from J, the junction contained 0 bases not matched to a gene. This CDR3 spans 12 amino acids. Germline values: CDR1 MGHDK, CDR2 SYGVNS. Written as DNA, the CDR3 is TGTGCCAGCAGTGGGACAGGGTACGAGCAGTACTTC. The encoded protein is CASSGTGYEQYF.

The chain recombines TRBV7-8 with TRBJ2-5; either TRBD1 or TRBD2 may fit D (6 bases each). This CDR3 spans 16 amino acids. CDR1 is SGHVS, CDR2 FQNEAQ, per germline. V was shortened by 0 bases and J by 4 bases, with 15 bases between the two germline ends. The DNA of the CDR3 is TGTGCCAGCAGCTTAGCATTTAGGGGGGCTCGAGAGACCCAGTACTTC. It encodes CASSLAFRGARETQYF.

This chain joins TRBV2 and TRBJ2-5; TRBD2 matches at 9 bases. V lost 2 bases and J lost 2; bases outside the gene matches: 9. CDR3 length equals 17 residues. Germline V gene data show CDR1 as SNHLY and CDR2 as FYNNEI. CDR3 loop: CASSESGLAGSQETQYF. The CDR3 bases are TGTGCCAGCAGTGAATCGGGGCTAGCGGGGTCTCAAGAGACCCAGTACTTC.

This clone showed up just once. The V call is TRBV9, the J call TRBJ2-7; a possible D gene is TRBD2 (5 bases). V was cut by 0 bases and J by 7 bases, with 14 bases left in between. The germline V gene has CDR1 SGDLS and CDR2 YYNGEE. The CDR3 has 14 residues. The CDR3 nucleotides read TGTGCCAGCAGCGTAGGTAACGGGCAGCGGGAGCAGTACTTC. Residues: CASSVGNGQREQYF.

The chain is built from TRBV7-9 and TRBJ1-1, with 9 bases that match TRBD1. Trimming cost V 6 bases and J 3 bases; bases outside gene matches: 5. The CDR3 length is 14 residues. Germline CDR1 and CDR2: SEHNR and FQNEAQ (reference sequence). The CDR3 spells CASRTRQGDTEAFF. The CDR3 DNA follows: TGTGCCAGCAGAACCAGACAGGGGGACACTGAAGCTTTCTTT.

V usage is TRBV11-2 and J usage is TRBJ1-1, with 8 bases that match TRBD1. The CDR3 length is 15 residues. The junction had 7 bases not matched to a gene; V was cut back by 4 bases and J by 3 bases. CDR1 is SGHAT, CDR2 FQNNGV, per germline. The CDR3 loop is CASSSTGAQYTEAFF. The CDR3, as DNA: TGTGCCAGCAGCTCGACAGGGGCTCAGTACACTGAAGCTTTCTTT. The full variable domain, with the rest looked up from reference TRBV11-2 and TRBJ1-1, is EAGVAQSPRYKIIEKRQSVAFWCNPISGHATLYWYQQILGQGPKLLIQFQNNGVVDDSQLPKDRFSAERLKGVDSTLKIQPAKLEDSAVYLCASSSTGAQYTEAFFGQGTRLTVV.

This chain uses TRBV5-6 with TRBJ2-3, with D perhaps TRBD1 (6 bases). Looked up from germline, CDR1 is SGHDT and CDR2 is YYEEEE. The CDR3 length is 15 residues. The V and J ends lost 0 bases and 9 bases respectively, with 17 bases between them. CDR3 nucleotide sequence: TGTGCCAGCAGCTTGGCCGGGACCAGGGGCGGCACGCAGTATTTT. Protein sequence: CASSLAGTRGGTQYF.

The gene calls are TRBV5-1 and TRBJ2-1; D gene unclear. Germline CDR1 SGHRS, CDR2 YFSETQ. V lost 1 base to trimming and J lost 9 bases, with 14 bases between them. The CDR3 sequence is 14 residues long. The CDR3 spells CASSLFQPASEQFF. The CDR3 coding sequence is TGCGCCAGCAGCTTGTTTCAGCCGGCTAGTGAGCAGTTCTTC.

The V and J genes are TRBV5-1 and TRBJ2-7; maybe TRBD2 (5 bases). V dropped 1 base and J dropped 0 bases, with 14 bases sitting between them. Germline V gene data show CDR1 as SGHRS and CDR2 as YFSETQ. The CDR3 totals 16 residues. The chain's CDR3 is CASSLIHSEGSYEQYF. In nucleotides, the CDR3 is TGCGCCAGCAGCTTGATTCACAGCGAGGGCTCCTACGAGCAGTACTTC.

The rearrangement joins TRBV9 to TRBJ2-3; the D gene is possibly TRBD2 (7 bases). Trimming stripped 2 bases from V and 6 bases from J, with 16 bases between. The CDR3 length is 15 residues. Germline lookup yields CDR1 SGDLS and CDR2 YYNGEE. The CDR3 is CASSVGGGQLDTQYF. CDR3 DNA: TGTGCCAGCAGCGTGGGCGGGGGACAATTGGATACGCAGTATTTT.